The rows below give T cell receptor beta chains drawn from one sample of a study of blood T cell repertoires in COVID-19. Sequencing used immunoSEQ multiplex PCR; TCRdb keeps in-frame clones, though not all of them. In the table there are about 270,000 clones, 86% of which are singletons. Sequencing was done on a sample of peripheral blood. The receptors come from a woman in her 30s with COVID-19, enrolled during active disease. Each CDR3 is given with its conserved first and last residue. Each record gives: V gene, clone size, J gene, D gene, CDR3 DNA, CDR3 protein. A D gene is named only where the DNA matches it firmly. A clone size is listed for some rows: how often the clone was seen (once, few, many), or a class if it is expanded.

TRBV30,.,TRBJ1-6,.,TGTGCCTGGGTTACTGGGAGCTCCTATAATTCACCCCTCCACTTT,CAWVTGSSYNSPLHF
TRBV7-9,.,TRBJ2-3,TRBD2,TGTGCCAGCAGCTCGGGACTAGCGGTATCAGATACGCAGTATTTT,CASSSGLAVSDTQYF
TRBV29-1,.,TRBJ2-1,TRBD1,TGCGGCCGGACAGGGGGCCGCGGTGAGCAGTTCTTC,CGRTGGRGEQFF
TRBV3-1/TRBV3-2,.,TRBJ1-2,.,TGTGCCAGCAGCCAATCGGGCCTCCGGGGGGTAGGCTACACCTTC,CASSQSGLRGVGYTF
TRBV7-9,.,TRBJ2-7,.,TGTGCCAGCAGCTTCATAAGCCCCTACGAGCAGTACTTC,CASSFISPYEQYF
TRBV19,.,TRBJ2-5,TRBD1,TGTGCCAGTGGAGACAGGGGGCGCGTGGGAGAGACCCAGTACTTC,CASGDRGRVGETQYF
TRBV3-1/TRBV3-2,.,TRBJ1-1,TRBD1,TGTGCCAGCAGCCAAGAGGACAGGGGGCGAAGAGCTTTCTTT,CASSQEDRGRRAFF
TRBV28,.,TRBJ1-5,.,TGTGCCAGCAGTTCCCCTACGCTTAGCAATCAGCCCCAGCATTTT,CASSSPTLSNQPQHF
TRBV28,.,TRBJ2-7,.,TGTGCCAGCAGTTTAAGGGGGGGGAAGCAGTACTTC,CASSLRGGKQYF
TRBV2,.,TRBJ1-5,.,TGTGCCAGCATGAGGGATAATCAGCCCCAGCATTTT,CASMRDNQPQHF
TRBV5-1,.,TRBJ2-1,.,TGCGCCAGCAGCTTGCTAGCCCTGGACAATGAGCAGTTCTTC,CASSLLALDNEQFF
TRBV3-1/TRBV3-2,.,TRBJ1-4,.,TGTGCCAGCAGCCAAGATCTTGAGGGAGCAACTAATGAAAAACTGTTTTTT,CASSQDLEGATNEKLFF
TRBV4-1,once,TRBJ1-2,.,TGCGCCAGCAGCCAAGCATCCAGGGGCTTACCAGACTATGGCTACACCTTC,CASSQASRGLPDYGYTF